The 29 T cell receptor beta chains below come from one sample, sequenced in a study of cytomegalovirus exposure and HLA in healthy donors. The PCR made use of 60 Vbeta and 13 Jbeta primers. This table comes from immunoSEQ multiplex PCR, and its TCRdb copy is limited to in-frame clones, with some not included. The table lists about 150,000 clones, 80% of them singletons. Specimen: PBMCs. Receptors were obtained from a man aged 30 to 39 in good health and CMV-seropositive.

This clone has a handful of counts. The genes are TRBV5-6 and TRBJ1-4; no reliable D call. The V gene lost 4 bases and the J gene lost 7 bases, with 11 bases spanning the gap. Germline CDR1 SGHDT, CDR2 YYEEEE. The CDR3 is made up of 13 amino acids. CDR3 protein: CASSTGSTEKLFF. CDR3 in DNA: TGTGCCAGCAGCACCGGGAGTACTGAAAAACTGTTTTTT.

CDR3 in DNA: TGTGCCAGTAGTATATCCCAATCAGCCTACGAGCAGTACTTC. Translation: CASSISQSAYEQYF. The gene calls are TRBV19 and TRBJ2-7; unclear D gene. Trimming shortened V by 2 bases and J by 2 bases, and 10 bases separated the two germline ends. CDR1 is LNHDA and CDR2 is SQIVND in the germline V gene (reference sequence). The CDR3 spans 14 residues.

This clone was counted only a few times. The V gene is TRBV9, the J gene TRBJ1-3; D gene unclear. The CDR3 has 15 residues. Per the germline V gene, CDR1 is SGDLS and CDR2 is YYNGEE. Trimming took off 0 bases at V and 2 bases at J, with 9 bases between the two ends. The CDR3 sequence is CASSVEWSPGNTIYF. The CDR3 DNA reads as TGTGCCAGCAGCGTAGAATGGAGTCCTGGAAACACCATATATTTT.

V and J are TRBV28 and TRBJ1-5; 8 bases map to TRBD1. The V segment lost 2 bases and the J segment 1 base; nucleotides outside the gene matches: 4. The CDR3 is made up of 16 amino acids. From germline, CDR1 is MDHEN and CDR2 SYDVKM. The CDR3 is CASSLLYRGSNQPQHF. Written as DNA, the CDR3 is TGTGCCAGCAGTTTACTGTACAGGGGGAGCAATCAGCCCCAGCATTTT.

The CDR3, as DNA: TGTGCCAGTAGTATGGGACGCGGGGGGCTTGGGGCCAACGTCCTGACTTTC. It is translated as CASSMGRGGLGANVLTF. The J gene is TRBJ2-6, the V gene TRBV19, with TRBD2 matching 8 bases. Looked up from germline, CDR1 is LNHDA and CDR2 is SQIVND (reference sequence). Unmatched junction bases numbered 7, after V lost 3 bases and J lost 3 bases. The CDR3 runs to 17 residues.

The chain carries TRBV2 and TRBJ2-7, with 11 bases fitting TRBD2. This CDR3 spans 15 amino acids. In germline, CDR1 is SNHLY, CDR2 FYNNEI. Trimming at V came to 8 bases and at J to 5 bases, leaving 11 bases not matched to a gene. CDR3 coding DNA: TGTGCCAGCTCCTCGGATAGCGGGAGGGTCCACGAGCAGTACTTC. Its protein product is CASSSDSGRVHEQYF.

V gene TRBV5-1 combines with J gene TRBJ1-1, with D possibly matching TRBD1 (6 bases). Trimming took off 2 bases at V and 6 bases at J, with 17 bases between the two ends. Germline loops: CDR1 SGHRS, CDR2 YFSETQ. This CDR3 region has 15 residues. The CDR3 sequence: CASSFLQGGGSEAFF. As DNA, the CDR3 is TGCGCCAGCAGCTTTCTACAGGGCGGGGGGTCTGAAGCTTTCTTT.

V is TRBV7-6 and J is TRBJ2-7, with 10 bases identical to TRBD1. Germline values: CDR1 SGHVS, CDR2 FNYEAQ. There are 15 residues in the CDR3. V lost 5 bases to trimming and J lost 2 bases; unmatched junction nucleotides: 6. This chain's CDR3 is CASSPGTGETYEQYF. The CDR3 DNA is TGTGCCAGCAGCCCCGGGACAGGGGAAACCTACGAGCAGTACTTC.

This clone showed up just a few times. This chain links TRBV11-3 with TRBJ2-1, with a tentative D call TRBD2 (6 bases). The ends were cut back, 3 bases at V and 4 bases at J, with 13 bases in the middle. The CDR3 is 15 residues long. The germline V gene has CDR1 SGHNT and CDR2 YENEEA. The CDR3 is CASSFRSGTYNEQFF. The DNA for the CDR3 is TGTGCCAGCAGCTTCCGTAGCGGAACATACAATGAGCAGTTCTTC.

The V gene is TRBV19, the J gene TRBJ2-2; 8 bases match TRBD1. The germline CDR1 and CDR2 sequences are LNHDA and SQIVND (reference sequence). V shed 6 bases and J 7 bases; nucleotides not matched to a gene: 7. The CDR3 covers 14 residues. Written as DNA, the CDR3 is TGTGCCAGTAGACCGGACAGGGAAATCGGGGAGCTGTTTTTT. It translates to CASRPDREIGELFF.

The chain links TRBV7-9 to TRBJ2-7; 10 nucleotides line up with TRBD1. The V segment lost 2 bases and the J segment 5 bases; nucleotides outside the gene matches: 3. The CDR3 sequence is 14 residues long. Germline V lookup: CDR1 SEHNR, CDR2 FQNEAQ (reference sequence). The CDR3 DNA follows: TGTGCCAGCAGCTTAAGGACAGGGGGAAACGAGCAGTACTTC. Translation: CASSLRTGGNEQYF.

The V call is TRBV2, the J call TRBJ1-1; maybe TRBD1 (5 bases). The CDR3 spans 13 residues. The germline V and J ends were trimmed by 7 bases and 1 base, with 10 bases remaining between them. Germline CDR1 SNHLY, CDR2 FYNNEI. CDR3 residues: CASKTDRNTEAFF. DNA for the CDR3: TGTGCCAGCAAGACAGACCGGAACACTGAAGCTTTCTTT.

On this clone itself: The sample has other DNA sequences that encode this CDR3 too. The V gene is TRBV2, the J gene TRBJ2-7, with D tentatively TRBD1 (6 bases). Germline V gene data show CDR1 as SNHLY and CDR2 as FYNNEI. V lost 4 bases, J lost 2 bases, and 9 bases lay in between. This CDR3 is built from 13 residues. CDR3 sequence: CASSGGQAYEQYF. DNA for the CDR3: TGTGCCAGCAGTGGGGGGCAGGCCTACGAGCAGTACTTC.

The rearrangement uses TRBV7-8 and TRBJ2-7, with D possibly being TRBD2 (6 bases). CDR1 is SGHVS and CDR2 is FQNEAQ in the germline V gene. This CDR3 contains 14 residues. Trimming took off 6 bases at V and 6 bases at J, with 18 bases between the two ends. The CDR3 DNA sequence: TGTGCCAGCAGGGGGTCTCGGGGAGGTTCCGAGCAGTACTTC. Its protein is CASRGSRGGSEQYF.

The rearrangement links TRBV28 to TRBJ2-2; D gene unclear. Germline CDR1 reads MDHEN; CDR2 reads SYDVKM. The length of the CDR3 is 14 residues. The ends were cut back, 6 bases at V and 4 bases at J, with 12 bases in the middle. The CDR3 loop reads CASRYTAITGELFF. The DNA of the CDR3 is TGTGCCAGCAGGTACACCGCAATCACCGGGGAGCTGTTTTTT.

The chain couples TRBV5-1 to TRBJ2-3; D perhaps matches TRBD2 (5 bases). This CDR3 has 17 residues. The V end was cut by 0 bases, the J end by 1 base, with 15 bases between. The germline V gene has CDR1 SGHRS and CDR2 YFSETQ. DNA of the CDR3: TGCGCCAGCAGCTTGGGGGCCTGGGAGAGCGGCACAGATACGCAGTATTTT. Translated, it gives CASSLGAWESGTDTQYF. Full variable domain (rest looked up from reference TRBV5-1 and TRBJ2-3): KAGVTQTPRYLIKTRGQQVTLSCSPISGHRSVSWYQQTPGQGLQFLFEYFSETQRNKGNFPGRFSGRQFSNSRSEMNVSTLELGDSALYLCASSLGAWESGTDTQYFGPGTRLTVL.

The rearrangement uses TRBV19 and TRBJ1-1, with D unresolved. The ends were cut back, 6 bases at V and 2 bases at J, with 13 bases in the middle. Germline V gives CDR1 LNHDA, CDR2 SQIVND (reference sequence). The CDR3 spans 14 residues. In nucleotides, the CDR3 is TGTGCCAGTAGGGCTCTCCGGAGAAACACTGAAGCTTTCTTT. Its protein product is CASRALRRNTEAFF. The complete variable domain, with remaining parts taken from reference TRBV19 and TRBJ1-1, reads DGGITQSPKYLFRKEGQNVTLSCEQNLNHDAMYWYRQDPGQGLRLIYYSQIVNDFQKGDIAEGYSVSREKKESFPLTVTSAQKNPTAFYLCASRALRRNTEAFFGQGTRLTVV.

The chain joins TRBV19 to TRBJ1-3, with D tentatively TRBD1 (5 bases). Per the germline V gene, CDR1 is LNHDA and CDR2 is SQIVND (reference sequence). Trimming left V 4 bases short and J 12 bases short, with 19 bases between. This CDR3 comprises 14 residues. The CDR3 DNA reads TGTGCCAGTAGTAGCCGGGACTCCCCAAGTGTCATATATTTT. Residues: CASSSRDSPSVIYF. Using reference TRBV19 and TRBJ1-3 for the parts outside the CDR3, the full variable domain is DGGITQSPKYLFRKEGQNVTLSCEQNLNHDAMYWYRQDPGQGLRLIYYSQIVNDFQKGDIAEGYSVSREKKESFPLTVTSAQKNPTAFYLCASSSRDSPSVIYFGEGSWLTVV.

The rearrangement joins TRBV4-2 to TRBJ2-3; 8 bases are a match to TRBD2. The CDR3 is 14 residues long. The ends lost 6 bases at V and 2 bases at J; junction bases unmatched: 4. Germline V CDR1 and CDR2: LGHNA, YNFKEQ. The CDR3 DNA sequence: TGTGCCAGCAGTCAGCGGGGGACCACAGATACGCAGTATTTT. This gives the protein CASSQRGTTDTQYF.

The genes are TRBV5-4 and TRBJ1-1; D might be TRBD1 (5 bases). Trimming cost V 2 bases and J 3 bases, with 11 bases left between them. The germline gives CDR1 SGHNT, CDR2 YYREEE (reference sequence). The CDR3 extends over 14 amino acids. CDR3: CASSLGSGDTEAFF. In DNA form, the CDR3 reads TGTGCCAGCAGCTTAGGCTCGGGGGACACTGAAGCTTTCTTT.

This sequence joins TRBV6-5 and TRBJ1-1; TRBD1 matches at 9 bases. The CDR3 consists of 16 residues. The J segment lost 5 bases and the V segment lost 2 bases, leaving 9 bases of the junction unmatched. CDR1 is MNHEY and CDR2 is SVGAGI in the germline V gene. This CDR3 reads CASSYTPGQGLTEAFF. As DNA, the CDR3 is TGTGCCAGCAGTTACACCCCCGGACAGGGGTTGACTGAAGCTTTCTTT.

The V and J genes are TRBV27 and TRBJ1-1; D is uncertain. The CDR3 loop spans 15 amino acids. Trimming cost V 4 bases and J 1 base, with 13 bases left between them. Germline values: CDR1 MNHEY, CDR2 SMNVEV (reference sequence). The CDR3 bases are TGTGCCAGCAGTTCCCCCTCGGGAGCGAACACTGAAGCTTTCTTT. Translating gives CASSSPSGANTEAFF.

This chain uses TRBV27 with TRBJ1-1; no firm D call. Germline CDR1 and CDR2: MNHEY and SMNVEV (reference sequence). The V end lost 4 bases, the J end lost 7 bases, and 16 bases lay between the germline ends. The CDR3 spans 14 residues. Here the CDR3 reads CASSSTQHTSEAFF. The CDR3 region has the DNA TGTGCCAGCAGTTCAACACAGCACACTAGTGAAGCTTTCTTT.

The CDR3 sequence is CATTTGNQETQYF. The CDR3 DNA reads as TGTGCCACCACGACAGGGAATCAAGAGACCCAGTACTTC. The chain employs TRBV27 and TRBJ2-5; 7 nucleotides agree with TRBD1. Germline CDR1 MNHEY, CDR2 SMNVEV (reference sequence). The trim removed 10 bases at V and 2 bases at J, leaving 7 bases unmatched. This CDR3 has 13 residues.

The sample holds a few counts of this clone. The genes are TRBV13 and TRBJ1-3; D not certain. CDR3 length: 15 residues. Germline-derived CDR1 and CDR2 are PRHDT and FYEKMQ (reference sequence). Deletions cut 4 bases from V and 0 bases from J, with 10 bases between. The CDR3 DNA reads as TGTGCCAGCAGCTATTCAGGATACTCTGGAAACACCATATATTTT. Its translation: CASSYSGYSGNTIYF.

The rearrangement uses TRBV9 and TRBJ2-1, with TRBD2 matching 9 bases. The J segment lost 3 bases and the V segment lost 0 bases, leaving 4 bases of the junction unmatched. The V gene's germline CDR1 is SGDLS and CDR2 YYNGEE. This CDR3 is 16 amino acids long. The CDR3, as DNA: TGTGCCAGCAGCGTAGTAGCGGGGGTCAACTACAATGAGCAGTTCTTC. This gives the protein CASSVVAGVNYNEQFF.

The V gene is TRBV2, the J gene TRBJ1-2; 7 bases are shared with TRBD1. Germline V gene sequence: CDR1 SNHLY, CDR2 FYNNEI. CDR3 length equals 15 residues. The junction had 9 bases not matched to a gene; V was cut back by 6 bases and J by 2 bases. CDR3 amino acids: CASRTGQAGNYGYTF. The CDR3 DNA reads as TGTGCCAGCAGAACCGGACAGGCGGGAAACTATGGCTACACCTTC.

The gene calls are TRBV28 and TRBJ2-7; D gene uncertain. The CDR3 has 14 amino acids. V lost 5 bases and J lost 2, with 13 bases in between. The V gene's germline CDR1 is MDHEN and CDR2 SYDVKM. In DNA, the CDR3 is TGTGCCAGCAGTATCTCCAACAGTGCCTACGAGCAGTACTTC. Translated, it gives CASSISNSAYEQYF.

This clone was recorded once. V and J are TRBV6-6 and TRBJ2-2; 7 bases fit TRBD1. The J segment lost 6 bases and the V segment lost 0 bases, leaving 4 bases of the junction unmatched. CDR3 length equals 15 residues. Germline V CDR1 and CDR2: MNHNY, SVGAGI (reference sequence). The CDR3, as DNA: TGTGCCAGCAGTTACTCGACAGGGCCCCCCGGGGAGCTGTTTTTT. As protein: CASSYSTGPPGELFF.